The sequence of this T cell receptor beta chain was determined in a study of human T cells and chemical hapten exposure. Findings and limits, study-wide: TCRs exceeding 1 in 1000 frequency stayed unchanged with DPC sensitization. Because all patients had alopecia, their immune responses might differ from healthy ones.

Documented time point: pre-sensitization, week 0. The treatment is: therapeutic diphenylcyclopropenone sensitization with weekly scalp DPC. Alopecia patients, 18 to 70 years old and DPC-suitable, served as donors. The CDR3 loop spans 16 amino acids. The germline CDR1 and CDR2 sequences are SEHNR and FQNEAQ (reference sequence). With V trimmed by 5 bases and J by 1 base, 11 bases remained unmatched. TCRdb passed the RACE reads through MiXCR, listing each CDR3 protein once. Of tens of thousands of distinct CDR3 sequences listed, 8% to 10% are singletons. This clonotype was seen a handful of times. What it binds is unknown.

The material was whole blood, obtained in connection with sensitization to the hapten diphenylcyclopropenone (DPC). The chain joins TRBV7-9 to TRBJ2-7; 7 bases are shared with TRBD1. This sequence was found in a woman aged 40 to 50 with alopecia areata. Some clones in this sample may be carry-over from other donors' samples. In nucleotides, the CDR3 is TGTGCCAGCAGCCGAGATGGGACAGACGGGTCCTACGAGCAGTACTTC. Translation: CASSRDGTDGSYEQYF.